Listed below are T cell receptor beta chains from one sample, sequenced in a study of PD-L1 blockade in urothelial cancer. Here immunoSEQ multiplex PCR was the method, and the copy in TCRdb shows in-frame clones only, minus some. The sample lists around 130,000 clones; roughly 84% were seen once. Sequences were derived from PBMCs, sampled around atezolizumab (anti-PD-L1) treatment. These receptors were taken from a man aged 50 to 59 with urothelial cancer. Each CDR3 is given with its conserved first and last residue.

V,length,CDR3
TRBV9,16,CASSVEPSGEVYGYTF
TRBV7-2,15,CASSFGQGGFYEQYF
TRBV10-3,18,CAISDNLGQGRGNQPQHF
TRBV5-4,15,CASSPDGGGYNEQFF
TRBV6-5,13,CASSYSQGLERFF
TRBV30,16,CAWSGLEITGGHEQYF
TRBV27,13,CASSPRGNYGYTF
TRBV29-1,11,CSVERNNEQFF
TRBV7-2,17,CASSLIGGDTSTDTQYF
TRBV7-2,15,CASSLKAGLYNEQFF
TRBV5-6,14,CASSFVRGSDIQYF
TRBV5-8,18,CASSSPTGQIYSNQPQHF
TRBV28,16,CASSLLAVYSYNEQFF
TRBV5-3,16,CARSFISRGSGNTIYF
TRBV5-6,14,CASNGQGGADTQYF
TRBV4-2,16,CASSQERQGYNSPLHF
TRBV19,15,CASSISSSGRETQYF
TRBV27,15,CASSSLGAANYGYTF
TRBV11-2,15,CASSAKGELNNEQFF
TRBV18,12,CASSPSSYEQYF
TRBV15,15,CATSRDLGGAAAIYF
TRBV25-1,14,CASSRRGSGLTQYF
TRBV28,14,CASSTGQGLYEQYF
TRBV11-3,15,CASSVRPGQGYEQYF
TRBV6-5,16,CASSYGLAGGTDTQYF
TRBV6-4,15,CASSEETGGNSPLHF
TRBV11-2,14,CASSYRDRQEKLFF
TRBV28,15,CASSPGGGASYEQYF
TRBV5-1,16,CASSDRQDRLVYEQYF
TRBV28,16,CASNLGAGSYKGEAFF
TRBV19,13,CASSRDRLYGYTF
TRBV6-5,12,CASSTGWEKLFF
TRBV18,14,CASSPPLNTGELFF
TRBV7-3,15,CASSFFLGPGYGYTF
TRBV28,12,CASRRDLGGYTF
TRBV5-1,12,CASSLGAETQYF
TRBV10-3,16,CAISERGGSSNTEAFF